This T cell receptor (beta chain) was identified in a study of blood T cell repertoires in COVID-19. At the level of the study: There were acute and convalescent COVID-19 samples, and they came from the United States, Italy and Spain. Nucleic acid was either cDNA or gDNA, and it came from T cells, B-cell-depleted T cells, or PBMCs.

Authors' methods: It was from reference gene primer amplification that nucleated cell counts were estimated. TCRdb's copy holds only in-frame clones and misses some; the assay was immunoSEQ multiplex PCR. V and J calls and clone size are given by that table; D and trimming were obtained from the DNA. The sample consists of some 220,000 clones, 60% to 85% of them appearing once. Germline CDR1 reads SGHTA; CDR2 reads FQGTGA. With 4 bases clipped from V and 6 bases from J, the junction kept 9 bases outside the gene matches. The CDR3 has 15 amino acids. V and J are TRBV7-3 and TRBJ2-1, with 7 bases matching TRBD2. Material for sequencing was peripheral blood. The TCR comes from a woman aged 70-85 years with acute or convalescent COVID-19. The CDR3 protein is CASSSTSESTNEQFF. CDR3 bases: TGTGCCAGCAGCTCCACTAGCGAGTCGACCAATGAGCAGTTCTTC.